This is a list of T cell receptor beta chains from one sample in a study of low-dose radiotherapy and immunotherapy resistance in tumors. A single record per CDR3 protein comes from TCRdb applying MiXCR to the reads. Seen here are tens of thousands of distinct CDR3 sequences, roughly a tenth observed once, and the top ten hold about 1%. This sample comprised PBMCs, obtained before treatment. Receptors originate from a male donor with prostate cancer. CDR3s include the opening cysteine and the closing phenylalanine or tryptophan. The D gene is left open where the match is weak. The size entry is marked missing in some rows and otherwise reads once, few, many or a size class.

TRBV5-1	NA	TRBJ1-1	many	CASSLEGPKAFF	TGCGCCAGCAGCTTGGAAGGGCCGAAAGCTTTCTTT
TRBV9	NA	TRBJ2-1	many	CASSVLSGGEQFF	TGTGCCAGCAGCGTTTTATCTGGGGGTGAGCAGTTCTTC
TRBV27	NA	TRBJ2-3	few	CASSSHGGDTQYF	TGTGCCAGCAGTTCCCACGGGGGAGATACGCAGTATTTT
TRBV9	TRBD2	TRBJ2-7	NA	CASSAHTGTSGAQYF	TGTGCCAGCAGCGCCCATACCGGGACTAGCGGAGCGCAGTACTTC
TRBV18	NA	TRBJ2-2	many	CASSPAITGELFF	TGTGCCAGCTCACCCGCGATCACCGGGGAGCTGTTTTTT
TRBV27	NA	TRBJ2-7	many	CASSFGDAYEQYF	TGTGCCAGCAGTTTTGGAGATGCCTACGAGCAGTACTTC
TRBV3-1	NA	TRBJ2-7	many	CASSQVASFGGAYEQYF	TGTGCCAGCAGCCAAGTAGCGTCTTTTGGCGGAGCATACGAGCAGTACTTC
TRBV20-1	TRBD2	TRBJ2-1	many	CSARDGKALAGGPNEQFF	TGCAGTGCTAGAGATGGGAAGGCTCTAGCGGGAGGGCCGAATGAGCAGTTCTTC
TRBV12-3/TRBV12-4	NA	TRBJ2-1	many	CASSLIRSSYNEQFF	TGTGCCAGCAGTTTAATACGGAGCTCCTACAATGAGCAGTTCTTC
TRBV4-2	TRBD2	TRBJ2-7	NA	CASSQDTGLAELLPYEQYF	TGTGCCAGCAGCCAAGATACGGGACTAGCGGAACTACTGCCTTACGAGCAGTACTTC
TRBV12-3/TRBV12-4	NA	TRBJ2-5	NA	CASSAVVGRAFQETQYF	TGTGCCAGCAGTGCGGTGGTTGGCAGGGCCTTTCAAGAGACCCAGTACTTC
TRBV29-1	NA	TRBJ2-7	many	CSGRDNSYEQYF	TGCAGCGGCCGGGACAACTCCTACGAGCAGTACTTC
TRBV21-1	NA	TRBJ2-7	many	CASSNWRPPGPHEQYF	TGTGCCAGCAGCAACTGGAGGCCGCCCGGACCTCACGAGCAGTACTTC
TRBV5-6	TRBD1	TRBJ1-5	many	CASSLAGGTANQPQHF	TGTGCCAGCAGCTTGGCCGGAGGGACAGCCAATCAGCCCCAGCATTTT
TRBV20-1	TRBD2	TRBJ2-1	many	CSAPGTSREQFF	TGCAGTGCGCCCGGGACTAGCCGTGAGCAGTTCTTC
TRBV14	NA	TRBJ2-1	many	CASSISNEQFF	TGTGCCAGCAGCATTTCCAATGAGCAGTTCTTC
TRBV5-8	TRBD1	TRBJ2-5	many	CASSLFQDRAQETQYF	TGTGCCAGCAGCTTGTTTCAGGACAGGGCACAAGAGACCCAGTACTTC
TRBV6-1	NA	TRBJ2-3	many	CASKATVSADTQYF	TGTGCCAGCAAAGCGACAGTATCGGCAGATACGCAGTATTTT
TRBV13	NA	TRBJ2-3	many	CASSSPRGLSTDTQYF	TGTGCCAGCAGCTCTCCCAGGGGACTGAGCACAGATACGCAGTATTTT
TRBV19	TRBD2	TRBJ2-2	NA	CASIVREGYTGELFF	TGTGCCAGTATCGTCCGGGAGGGCTACACCGGGGAGCTGTTTTTT
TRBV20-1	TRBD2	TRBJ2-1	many	CSARDERGTNEQFF	TGCAGTGCTAGAGATGAGCGGGGCACCAATGAGCAGTTCTTC
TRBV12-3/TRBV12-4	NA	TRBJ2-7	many	CASSSSGTGGEQYF	TGTGCCAGCAGTTCAAGCGGGACAGGCGGCGAGCAGTACTTC